This T cell receptor (beta chain) was recorded in a study of T cell changes during pregnancy in multiple sclerosis. Data came from immunoSEQ multiplex PCR; TCRdb stores just in-frame clones and leaves some out. The sample lists about 79,000 clones; approximately 90% were seen once. The CDR3 totals 14 residues. Germline CDR1 reads SGHTA; CDR2 reads FQGTGA. Trimming took off 4 bases at V and 5 bases at J, with 14 bases between the two ends. Here the sequenced sample was CD4+ T cells from peripheral blood mononuclear cells, taken in the second trimester of pregnancy. The TCR originated in a female donor with multiple sclerosis, enrolled in a pregnancy study. The genes are TRBV7-3 and TRBJ1-1; tentative D call: TRBD1 (6 bases). The CDR3 DNA reads TGTGCCAGCAGCTCCTCGGGGGGGCCTACTGAAGCTTTCTTT. It specifies CASSSSGGPTEAFF.